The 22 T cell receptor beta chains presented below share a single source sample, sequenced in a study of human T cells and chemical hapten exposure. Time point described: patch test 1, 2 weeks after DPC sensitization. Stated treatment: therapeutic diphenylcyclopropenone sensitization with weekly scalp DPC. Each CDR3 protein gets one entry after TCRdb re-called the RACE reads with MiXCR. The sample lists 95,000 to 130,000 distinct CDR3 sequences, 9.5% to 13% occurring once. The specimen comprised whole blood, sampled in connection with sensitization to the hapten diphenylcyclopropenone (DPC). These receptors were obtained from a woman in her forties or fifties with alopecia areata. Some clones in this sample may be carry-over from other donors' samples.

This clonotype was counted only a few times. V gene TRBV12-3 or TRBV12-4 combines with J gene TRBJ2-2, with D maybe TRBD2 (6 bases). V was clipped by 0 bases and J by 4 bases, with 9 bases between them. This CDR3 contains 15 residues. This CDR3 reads CASSLAGGPTGELFF. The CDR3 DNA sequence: TGTGCCAGCAGTTTAGCGGGAGGCCCCACCGGGGAGCTGTTTTTT.

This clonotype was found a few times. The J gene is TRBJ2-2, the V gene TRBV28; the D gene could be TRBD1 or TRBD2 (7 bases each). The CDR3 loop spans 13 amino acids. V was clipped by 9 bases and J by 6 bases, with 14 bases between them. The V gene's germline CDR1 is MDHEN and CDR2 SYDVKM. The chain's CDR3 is CASRQGGAGELFF. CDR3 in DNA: TGTGCCAGTCGACAGGGAGGGGCCGGGGAGCTGTTTTTT.

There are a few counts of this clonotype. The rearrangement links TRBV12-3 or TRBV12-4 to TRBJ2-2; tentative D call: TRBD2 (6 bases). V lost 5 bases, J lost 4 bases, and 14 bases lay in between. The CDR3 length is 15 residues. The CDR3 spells CASSPYPGVTGELFF. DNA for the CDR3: TGTGCCAGCAGTCCTTACCCGGGAGTCACCGGGGAGCTGTTTTTT.

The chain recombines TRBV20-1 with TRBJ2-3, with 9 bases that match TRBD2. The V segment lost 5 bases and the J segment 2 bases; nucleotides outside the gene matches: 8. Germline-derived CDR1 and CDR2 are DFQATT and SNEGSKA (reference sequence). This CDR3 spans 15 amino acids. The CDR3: CSARTAGGATDTQYF. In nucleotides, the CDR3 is TGCAGTGCTCGAACAGCGGGAGGAGCCACAGATACGCAGTATTTT.

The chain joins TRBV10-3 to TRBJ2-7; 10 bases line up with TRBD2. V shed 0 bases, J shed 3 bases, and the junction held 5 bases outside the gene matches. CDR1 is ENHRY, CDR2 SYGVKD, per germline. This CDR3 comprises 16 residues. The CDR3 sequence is CAISESLSSGSYEQYF. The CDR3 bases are TGTGCCATCAGTGAGTCCTTGTCTAGCGGGAGCTACGAGCAGTACTTC.

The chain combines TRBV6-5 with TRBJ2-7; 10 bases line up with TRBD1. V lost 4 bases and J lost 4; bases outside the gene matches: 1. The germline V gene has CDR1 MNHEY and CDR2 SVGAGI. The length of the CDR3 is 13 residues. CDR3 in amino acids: CASSSDRGYEQYF. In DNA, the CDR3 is TGTGCCAGCAGTTCGGACAGGGGGTACGAGCAGTACTTC.

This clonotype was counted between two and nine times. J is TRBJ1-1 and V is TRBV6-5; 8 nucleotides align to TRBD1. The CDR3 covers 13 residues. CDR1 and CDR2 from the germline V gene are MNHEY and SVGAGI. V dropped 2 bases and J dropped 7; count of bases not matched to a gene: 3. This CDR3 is CASSYGQGSEAFF. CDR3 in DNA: TGTGCCAGCAGTTACGGACAGGGCAGTGAAGCTTTCTTT.

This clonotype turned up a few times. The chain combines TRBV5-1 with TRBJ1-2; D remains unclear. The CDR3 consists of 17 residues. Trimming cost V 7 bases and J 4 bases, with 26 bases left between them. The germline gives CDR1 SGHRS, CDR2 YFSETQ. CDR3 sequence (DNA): TGCGCCAGCCAGATTTCGCCAAAAAGGGAGCCCCTCTATGGCTACACCTTC. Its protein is CASQISPKREPLYGYTF.

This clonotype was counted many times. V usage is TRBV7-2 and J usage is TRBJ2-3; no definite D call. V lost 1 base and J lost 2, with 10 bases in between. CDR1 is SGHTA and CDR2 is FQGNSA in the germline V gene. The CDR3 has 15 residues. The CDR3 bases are TGTGCCAGCAGCTTAGACGGGTCCAACACAGATACGCAGTATTTT. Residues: CASSLDGSNTDTQYF. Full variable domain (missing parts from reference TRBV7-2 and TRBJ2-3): GAGVSQSPSNKVTEKGKDVELRCDPISGHTALYWYRQSLGQGLEFLIYFQGNSAPDKSGLPSDRFSAERTGGSVSTLTIQRTQQEDSAVYLCASSLDGSNTDTQYFGPGTRLTVL.

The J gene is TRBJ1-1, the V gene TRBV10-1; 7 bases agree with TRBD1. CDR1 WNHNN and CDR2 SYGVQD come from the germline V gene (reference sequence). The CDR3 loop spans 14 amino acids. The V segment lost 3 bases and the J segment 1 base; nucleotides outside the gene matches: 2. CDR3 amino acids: CASSEGGSNTEAFF. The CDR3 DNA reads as TGCGCCAGCAGTGAAGGGGGCTCGAACACTGAAGCTTTCTTT.

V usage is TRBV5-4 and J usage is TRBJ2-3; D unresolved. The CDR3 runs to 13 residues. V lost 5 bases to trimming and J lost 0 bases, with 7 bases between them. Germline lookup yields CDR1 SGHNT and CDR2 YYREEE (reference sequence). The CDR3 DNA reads TGTGCCAGCAGTTTCCCCAGCACAGATACGCAGTATTTT. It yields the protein CASSFPSTDTQYF.

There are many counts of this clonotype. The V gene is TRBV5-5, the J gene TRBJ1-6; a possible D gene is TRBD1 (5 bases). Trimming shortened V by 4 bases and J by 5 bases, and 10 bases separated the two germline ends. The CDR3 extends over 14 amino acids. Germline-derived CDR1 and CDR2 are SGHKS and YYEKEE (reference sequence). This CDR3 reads CASSMTADNSPLHF. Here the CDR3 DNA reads TGTGCCAGCAGCATGACAGCAGATAATTCACCCCTCCACTTT.

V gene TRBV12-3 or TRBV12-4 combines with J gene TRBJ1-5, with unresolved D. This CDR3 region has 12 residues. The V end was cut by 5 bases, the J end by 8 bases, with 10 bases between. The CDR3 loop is CASSPIKEPQHF. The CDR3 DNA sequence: TGTGCCAGCAGTCCGATAAAGGAGCCCCAGCATTTT.

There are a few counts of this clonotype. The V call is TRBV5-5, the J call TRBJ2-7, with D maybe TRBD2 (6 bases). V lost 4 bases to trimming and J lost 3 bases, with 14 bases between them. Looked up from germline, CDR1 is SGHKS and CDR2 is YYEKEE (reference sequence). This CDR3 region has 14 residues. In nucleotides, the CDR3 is TGTGCCAGCAGCGGGCGGGGCCGGGACTACGAGCAGTACTTC. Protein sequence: CASSGRGRDYEQYF.

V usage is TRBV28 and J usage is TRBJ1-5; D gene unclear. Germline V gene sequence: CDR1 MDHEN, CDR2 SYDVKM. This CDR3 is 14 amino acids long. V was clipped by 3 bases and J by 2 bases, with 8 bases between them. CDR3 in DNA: TGTGCCAGCAGTTTTGGGAAGGGCAATCAGCCCCAGCATTTT. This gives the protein CASSFGKGNQPQHF.

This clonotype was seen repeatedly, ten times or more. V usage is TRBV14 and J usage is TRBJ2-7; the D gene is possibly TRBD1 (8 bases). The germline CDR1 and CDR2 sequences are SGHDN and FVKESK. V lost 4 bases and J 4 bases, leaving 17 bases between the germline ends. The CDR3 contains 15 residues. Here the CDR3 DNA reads TGTGCCAGCAGCCCATGGAACAGGGGGGGGTACGAGCAGTACTTC. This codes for CASSPWNRGGYEQYF.

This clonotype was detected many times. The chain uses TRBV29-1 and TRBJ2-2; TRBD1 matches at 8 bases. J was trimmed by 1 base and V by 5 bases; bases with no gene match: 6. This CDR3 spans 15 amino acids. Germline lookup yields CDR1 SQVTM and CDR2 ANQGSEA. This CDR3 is CSVSRTGMNTGELFF. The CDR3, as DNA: TGCAGCGTTTCCCGGACAGGGATGAACACCGGGGAGCTGTTTTTT.

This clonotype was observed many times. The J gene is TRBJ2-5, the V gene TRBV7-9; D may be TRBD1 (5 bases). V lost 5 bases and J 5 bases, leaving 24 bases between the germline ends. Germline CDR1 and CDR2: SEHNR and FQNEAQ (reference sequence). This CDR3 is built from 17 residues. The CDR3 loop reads CASSLIPDTGLRETQYF. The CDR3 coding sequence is TGTGCCAGCAGCCTGATACCGGACACTGGGCTAAGGGAGACCCAGTACTTC.

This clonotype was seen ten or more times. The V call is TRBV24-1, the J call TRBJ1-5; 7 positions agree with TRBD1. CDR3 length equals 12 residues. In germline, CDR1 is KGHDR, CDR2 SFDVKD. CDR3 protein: CATGESLGPQHF. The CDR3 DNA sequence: TGTGCTACAGGGGAGTCATTAGGGCCCCAGCATTTT.

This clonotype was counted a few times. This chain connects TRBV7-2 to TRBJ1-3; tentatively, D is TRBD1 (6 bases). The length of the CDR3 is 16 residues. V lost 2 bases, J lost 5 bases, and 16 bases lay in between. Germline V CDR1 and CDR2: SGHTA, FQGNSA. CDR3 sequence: CASSLNSGGRRNTIYF. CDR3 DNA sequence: TGTGCCAGCAGCTTAAATTCGGGGGGCCGGAGAAACACCATATATTTT.

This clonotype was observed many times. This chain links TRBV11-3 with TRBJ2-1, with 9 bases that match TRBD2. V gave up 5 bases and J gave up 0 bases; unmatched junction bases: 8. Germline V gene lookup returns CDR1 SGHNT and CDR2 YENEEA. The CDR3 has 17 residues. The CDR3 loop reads CASSLRTSASSYNEQFF. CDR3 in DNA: TGTGCCAGCAGCCTCCGGACTAGCGCCAGCTCCTACAATGAGCAGTTCTTC.

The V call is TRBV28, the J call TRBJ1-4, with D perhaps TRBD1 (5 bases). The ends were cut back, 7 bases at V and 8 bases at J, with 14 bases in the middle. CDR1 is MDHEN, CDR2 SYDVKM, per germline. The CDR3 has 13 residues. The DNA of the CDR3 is TGTGCCAGCACCACGACAGCTGACGAAAAACTGTTTTTT. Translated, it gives CASTTTADEKLFF. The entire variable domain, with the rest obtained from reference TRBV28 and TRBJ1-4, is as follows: DVKVTQSSRYLVKRTGEKVFLECVQDMDHENMFWYRQDPGLGLRLIYFSYDVKMKEKGDIPEGYSVSREKKERFSLILESASTNQTSMYLCASTTTADEKLFFGSGTQLSVL.